These 10 T cell receptor beta chains were all obtained from the same sample, sequenced in a study of blood T cell repertoires in COVID-19. The method was immunoSEQ multiplex PCR; TCRdb's version includes in-frame clones alone and lacks a portion of them. The sample lists 130,000 or so clones; 65% to 80% were seen once. Specimen: peripheral blood. Every receptor here comes from a man aged 45 to 65 with acute or convalescent COVID-19.

This sequence joins TRBV20-1 and TRBJ1-1; D gene uncertain. V was trimmed by 3 bases and J by 5 bases, leaving 7 bases between them. This CDR3 region has 11 residues. CDR1 is DFQATT and CDR2 is SNEGSKA in the germline V gene (reference sequence). The CDR3 here is CSARKRTEAFF. The DNA of the CDR3 is TGCAGTGCTAGGAAGAGGACTGAAGCTTTCTTT.

The chain combines TRBV18 with TRBJ1-6, with TRBD1 matching over 8 bases. Germline CDR1 KGHSH, CDR2 LQKENI. This CDR3 contains 15 residues. The trim removed 0 bases at V and 9 bases at J, leaving 4 bases unmatched. The CDR3 region is CASSPPTGAASPLHF. CDR3 DNA: TGTGCCAGCTCACCACCGACAGGGGCGGCTTCACCCCTCCACTTT.

The table lists this clone with a few counts. This chain joins TRBV30 and TRBJ1-4, with D possibly being TRBD1 (5 bases). The CDR3 loop spans 13 amino acids. Trimming removed 2 bases at V and 1 base at J, with 5 bases between. Germline CDR1 GTSNPN, CDR2 SVGIG (reference sequence). CDR3 sequence: CAWSQGTNEKLFF. The CDR3 DNA is TGTGCCTGGAGTCAGGGAACTAATGAAAAACTGTTTTTT.

The chain links TRBV9 to TRBJ1-2; no definite D call. The ends were cut back, 0 bases at V and 2 bases at J, with 8 bases in the middle. CDR1 and CDR2 (germline): SGDLS, YYNGEE. The CDR3 length is 14 residues. CDR3 in amino acids: CASSVALENYGYTF. CDR3 DNA: TGTGCCAGCAGCGTAGCTTTGGAGAACTATGGCTACACCTTC.

This chain links TRBV19 with TRBJ2-5; D possibly corresponds to TRBD1 (6 bases). The CDR3 is 14 amino acids. Germline values: CDR1 LNHDA, CDR2 SQIVND (reference sequence). Trimming pared 6 bases from V and 2 bases from J, leaving 13 bases between. The CDR3 sequence: CASRVRQGQETQYF. CDR3 coding DNA: TGTGCCAGTAGGGTTAGGCAGGGGCAAGAGACCCAGTACTTC.

The chain joins TRBV2 to TRBJ1-1; no reliable D call. Germline V gene sequence: CDR1 SNHLY, CDR2 FYNNEI. The CDR3 runs 14 residues. V was cut by 2 bases and J by 0 bases, with 7 bases left in between. This chain's CDR3 is CASSELVVNTEAFF. CDR3 sequence (DNA): TGTGCCAGCAGTGAACTCGTAGTGAACACTGAAGCTTTCTTT.

V and J are TRBV18 and TRBJ2-5, with TRBD1 matching 7 bases. The CDR3 spans 14 residues. J lost 5 bases, V lost 5 bases, and 8 bases had no gene match. Germline CDR1 reads KGHSH; CDR2 reads LQKENI. CDR3: CASSSDRAGETQYF. CDR3 nucleotide sequence: TGTGCCAGCTCATCCGACAGGGCGGGTGAGACCCAGTACTTC.

V gene TRBV24-1 combines with J gene TRBJ2-7, with TRBD1 matching over 8 bases. The V and J ends lost 4 bases and 3 bases, in that order; junction bases with no gene match: 13. The length of the CDR3 is 17 residues. The V gene's germline CDR1 is KGHDR and CDR2 SFDVKD. The chain's CDR3 is CATSDHTRGTGGYEQYV. In DNA, the CDR3 is TGTGCCACCAGTGACCACACCCGAGGTACAGGGGGCTACGAGCAGTACGTC.

The table lists this clone with a few counts. Other DNA sequences from this sample encode an identical CDR3 as well. The J gene is TRBJ2-3, the V gene TRBV5-1, with 11 bases fitting TRBD2. This CDR3 comprises 19 residues. The V and J ends lost 0 bases and 2 bases, in that order; junction bases with no gene match: 11. Per germline, CDR1 SGHRS and CDR2 YFSETQ. The DNA for the CDR3 is TGCGCCAGCAGCTTGGGTACTAGCGGGGGTTCCTCCTACACAGATACGCAGTATTTT. Translating it yields CASSLGTSGGSSYTDTQYF.

The gene calls are TRBV5-5 and TRBJ1-1; D possibly corresponds to TRBD1 (5 bases). The V and J ends lost 4 bases and 1 base respectively, with 14 bases between them. The CDR3 extends over 15 amino acids. Germline loops: CDR1 SGHKS, CDR2 YYEKEE (reference sequence). CDR3 sequence (DNA): TGTGCCAGCAGCCCGGCCCCGCAGGGGAACACTGAAGCTTTCTTT. Its translation: CASSPAPQGNTEAFF.